These 10 T cell receptor beta chains originate from one sample sequenced in a study of cytomegalovirus exposure and HLA in healthy donors. The PCR contained 60 Vbeta and 13 Jbeta primers. Clones were read by immunoSEQ multiplex PCR, and TCRdb kept only the in-frame ones, dropping some. In the table there are about 95,000 clones, 76% of which are singletons. Sequencing was carried out using PBMCs. Every receptor here comes from a man aged 30 to 39 in good health and CMV-seropositive.

V and J are TRBV5-6 and TRBJ2-3; TRBD2 might be the D (6 bases). CDR1 and CDR2 (germline): SGHDT, YYEEEE. The CDR3 spans 15 residues. Deletions cut 3 bases from V and 2 bases from J, with 13 bases between. The CDR3 spells CASSSRLEFTDTQYF. The CDR3 DNA sequence: TGTGCCAGCAGCTCGAGACTAGAATTCACAGATACGCAGTATTTT.

The sample holds one count of this clone. The chain links TRBV18 to TRBJ2-7, with D perhaps TRBD2 (6 bases). Trimming pared 1 base from V and 1 base from J, leaving 8 bases between. The CDR3 is 14 residues long. From germline, CDR1 is KGHSH and CDR2 LQKENI. CDR3 residues: CASSPRDFSYEQYF. CDR3 nucleotide sequence: TGTGCCAGCTCACCACGGGACTTTTCCTACGAGCAGTACTTC.

The V gene is TRBV7-9, the J gene TRBJ2-1; 10 bases map to TRBD2. The germline gives CDR1 SEHNR, CDR2 FQNEAQ (reference sequence). V shed 2 bases, J shed 4 bases, and the junction held 2 bases outside the gene matches. The length of the CDR3 is 15 residues. This CDR3 is CASSLSGGEYNEQFF. In DNA form, the CDR3 reads TGTGCCAGCAGCTTAAGCGGGGGGGAGTACAATGAGCAGTTCTTC.

The rearrangement joins TRBV9 to TRBJ2-7; D might be TRBD2 (6 bases). Trimming removed 7 bases at V and 0 bases at J, with 11 bases between. Germline loops: CDR1 SGDLS, CDR2 YYNGEE. The CDR3 has 13 amino acids. The CDR3, as DNA: TGTGCCAGCTCATCTAGCGACTCCTACGAGCAGTACTTC. Translation gives CASSSSDSYEQYF.

The rearrangement links TRBV6-5 to TRBJ1-6; 7 bases match TRBD1. This CDR3 is 16 amino acids long. Germline assignment: CDR1 MNHEY and CDR2 SVGAGI. The ends lost 2 bases at V and 1 base at J; junction bases unmatched: 2. Here the CDR3 DNA reads TGTGCCAGCAGTTACGGGGGACAGTCCTATAATTCACCCCTCCACTTT. This encodes CASSYGGQSYNSPLHF.

The chain combines TRBV30 with TRBJ2-2; TRBD2 might be the D (6 bases). The CDR3 consists of 17 residues. Germline CDR1 reads GTSNPN; CDR2 reads SVGIG (reference sequence). V lost 4 bases, J lost 4 bases, and 22 bases lay in between. This chain's CDR3 is CAWILTSLASVTGELFF. The CDR3 DNA reads as TGTGCCTGGATTCTGACCTCACTAGCATCGGTCACCGGGGAGCTGTTTTTT. Full variable domain (rest looked up from reference TRBV30 and TRBJ2-2): SQTIHQWPATLVQPVGSPLSLECTVEGTSNPNLYWYRQAAGRGLQLLFYSVGIGQISSEVPQNLSASRPQDRQFILSSKKLLLSDSGFYLCAWILTSLASVTGELFFGEGSRLTVL.

The CDR3 loop is CASSGQGATEAFF. The DNA of the CDR3 is TGTGCCAGCAGTGGACAGGGGGCCACTGAAGCTTTCTTT. This chain links TRBV6-5 with TRBJ1-1, with 11 bases fitting TRBD1. After removal of 5 bases from V and 4 bases from J, the junction contained 0 bases not matched to a gene. Germline assignment: CDR1 MNHEY and CDR2 SVGAGI. The CDR3 length is 13 residues.

This clone came up a few times. The chain is built from TRBV11-2 and TRBJ1-2, with a weak D call TRBD1 (5 bases). There are 13 residues in the CDR3. CDR1 is SGHAT and CDR2 is FQNNGV in the germline V gene. The V end was cut by 5 bases, the J end by 8 bases, with 15 bases between. For the CDR3, the DNA is TGTGCCAGCAGCCCGCACCAGGGAGGAGGCTACACCTTC. It is translated as CASSPHQGGGYTF. The full variable domain, in which reference TRBV11-2 and TRBJ1-2 provide the parts outside the CDR3, is EAGVAQSPRYKIIEKRQSVAFWCNPISGHATLYWYQQILGQGPKLLIQFQNNGVVDDSQLPKDRFSAERLKGVDSTLKIQPAKLEDSAVYLCASSPHQGGGYTFGSGTRLTVV.

The V call is TRBV10-3, the J call TRBJ1-1; no firm D call. The CDR3 sequence is 12 residues long. CDR1 is ENHRY and CDR2 is SYGVKD in the germline V gene. The V and J ends lost 10 bases and 3 bases respectively, with 12 bases between them. DNA for the CDR3: TGTGCCACCTGCGGAGGTGACACTGAAGCTTTCTTT. This encodes CATCGGDTEAFF.

The chain combines TRBV19 with TRBJ2-3, with D possibly being TRBD2 (5 bases). The CDR3 has 14 amino acids. Trimming stripped 1 base from V and 2 bases from J, with 7 bases between. Germline-derived CDR1 and CDR2 are LNHDA and SQIVND (reference sequence). CDR3 sequence (DNA): TGTGCCAGTAGTATAGCGGGATTCACAGATACGCAGTATTTT. Protein product: CASSIAGFTDTQYF.